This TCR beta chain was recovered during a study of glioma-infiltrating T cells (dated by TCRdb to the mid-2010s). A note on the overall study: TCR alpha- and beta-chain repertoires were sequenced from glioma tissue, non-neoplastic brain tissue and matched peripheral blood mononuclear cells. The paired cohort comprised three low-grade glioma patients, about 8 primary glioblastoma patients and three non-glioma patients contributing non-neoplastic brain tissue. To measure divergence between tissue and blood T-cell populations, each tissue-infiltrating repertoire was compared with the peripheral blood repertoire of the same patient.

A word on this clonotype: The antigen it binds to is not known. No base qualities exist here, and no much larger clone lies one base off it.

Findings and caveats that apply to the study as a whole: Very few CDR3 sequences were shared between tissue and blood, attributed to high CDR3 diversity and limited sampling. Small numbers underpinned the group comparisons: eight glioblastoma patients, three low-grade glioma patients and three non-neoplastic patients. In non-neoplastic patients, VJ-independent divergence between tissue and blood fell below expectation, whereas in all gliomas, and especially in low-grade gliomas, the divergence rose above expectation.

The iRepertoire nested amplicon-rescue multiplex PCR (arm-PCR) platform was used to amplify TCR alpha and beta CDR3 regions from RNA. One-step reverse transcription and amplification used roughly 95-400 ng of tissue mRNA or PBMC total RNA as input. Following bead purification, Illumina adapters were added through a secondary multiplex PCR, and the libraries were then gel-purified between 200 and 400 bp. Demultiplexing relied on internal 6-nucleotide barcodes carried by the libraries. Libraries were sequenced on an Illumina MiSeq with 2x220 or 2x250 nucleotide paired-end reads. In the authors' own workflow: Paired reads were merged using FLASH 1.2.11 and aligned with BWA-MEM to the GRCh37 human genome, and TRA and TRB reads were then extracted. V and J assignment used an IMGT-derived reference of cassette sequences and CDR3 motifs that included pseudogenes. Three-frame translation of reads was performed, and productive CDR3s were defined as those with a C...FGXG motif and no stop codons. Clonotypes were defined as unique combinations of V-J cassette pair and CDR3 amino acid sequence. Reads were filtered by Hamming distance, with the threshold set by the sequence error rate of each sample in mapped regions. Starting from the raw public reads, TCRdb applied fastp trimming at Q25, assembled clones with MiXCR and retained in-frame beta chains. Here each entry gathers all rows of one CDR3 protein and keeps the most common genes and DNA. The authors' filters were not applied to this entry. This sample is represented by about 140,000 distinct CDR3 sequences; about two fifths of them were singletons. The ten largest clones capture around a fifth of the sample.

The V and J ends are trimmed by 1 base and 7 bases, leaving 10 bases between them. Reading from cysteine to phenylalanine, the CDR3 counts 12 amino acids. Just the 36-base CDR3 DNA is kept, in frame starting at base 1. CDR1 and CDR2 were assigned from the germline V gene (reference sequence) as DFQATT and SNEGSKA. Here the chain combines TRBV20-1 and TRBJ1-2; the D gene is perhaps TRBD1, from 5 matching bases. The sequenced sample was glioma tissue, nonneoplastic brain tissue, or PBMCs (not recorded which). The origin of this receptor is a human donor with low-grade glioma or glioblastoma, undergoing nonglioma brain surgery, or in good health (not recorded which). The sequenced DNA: TGCAGTGCTAGAGTTGGGGCTGGTGGCTACACCTTC. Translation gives CSARVGAGGYTF.